The rows below give T cell receptor beta chains drawn from one sample of a study of blood T cell repertoires in COVID-19. This table comes from immunoSEQ multiplex PCR, and its TCRdb copy is limited to in-frame clones, with some not included. This table holds just under 85,000 clones, about 83% found once. The material sequenced was peripheral blood. Receptors originate from an elderly woman with acute or convalescent COVID-19. The conserved cysteine and the conserved F or W are not part of the CDR3 here. Fields, in order: D gene, clone size, J gene, V gene, CDR3 protein. D genes are given only for firm matches. Expanded clones get a size class; other rows say once, few or many, or leave the size out.

D gene: .
clone size: once
J gene: TRBJ2-3
V gene: TRBV11-2
CDR3 protein: ASSLGPGDSDTQY

D gene: TRBD2
clone size: .
J gene: TRBJ2-7
V gene: TRBV30
CDR3 protein: AWTQGTSGSYEQY

D gene: TRBD2
clone size: .
J gene: TRBJ2-4
V gene: TRBV11-3
CDR3 protein: ASSLESRLAGVLAKNIQY

D gene: .
clone size: .
J gene: TRBJ2-2
V gene: TRBV4-1
CDR3 protein: ASSLDRWNTGELF

D gene: .
clone size: .
J gene: TRBJ2-5
V gene: TRBV6-6
CDR3 protein: ASSYGFGQQETQY

D gene: .
clone size: .
J gene: TRBJ2-3
V gene: TRBV24-1
CDR3 protein: ATSDARGTGDTQY

D gene: .
clone size: .
J gene: TRBJ2-7
V gene: TRBV15
CDR3 protein: ATSFGTQAYEQY

D gene: TRBD2
clone size: .
J gene: TRBJ2-4
V gene: TRBV4-1
CDR3 protein: ASSQDISASGSKNIQY

D gene: .
clone size: .
J gene: TRBJ1-1
V gene: TRBV18
CDR3 protein: ASSPQGLDTEAF

D gene: TRBD2
clone size: .
J gene: TRBJ2-7
V gene: TRBV4-3
CDR3 protein: ASSQRETSYEQY

D gene: .
clone size: .
J gene: TRBJ2-1
V gene: TRBV18
CDR3 protein: ASSPPAGGFANEQF

D gene: .
clone size: few
J gene: TRBJ2-7
V gene: TRBV11-2
CDR3 protein: ASSPGSSEQY

D gene: .
clone size: .
J gene: TRBJ1-5
V gene: TRBV6-1
CDR3 protein: ASSERGLGNQPQH

D gene: .
clone size: .
J gene: TRBJ2-1
V gene: TRBV5-1
CDR3 protein: ASSLMDSNYNEQF

D gene: TRBD2
clone size: .
J gene: TRBJ2-1
V gene: TRBV3-1/TRBV3-2
CDR3 protein: ASSQLAGLYNEQF

D gene: .
clone size: .
J gene: TRBJ1-1
V gene: TRBV19
CDR3 protein: ASMFTGVNTEAF

D gene: TRBD2
clone size: few
J gene: TRBJ2-7
V gene: TRBV28
CDR3 protein: AIRTSGSPEQY

D gene: TRBD2
clone size: .
J gene: TRBJ2-5
V gene: TRBV5-4
CDR3 protein: ASSLGLADQETQY

D gene: .
clone size: .
J gene: TRBJ2-1
V gene: TRBV23-1
CDR3 protein: ASSQYKNISYNEQF

D gene: .
clone size: .
J gene: TRBJ2-2
V gene: TRBV5-1
CDR3 protein: ASSLGATGELF

D gene: .
clone size: .
J gene: TRBJ1-2
V gene: TRBV24-1
CDR3 protein: ATSDPQGRDGYT

D gene: .
clone size: .
J gene: TRBJ2-7
V gene: TRBV27
CDR3 protein: ASSLSLSYEQY

D gene: .
clone size: .
J gene: TRBJ1-2
V gene: TRBV28
CDR3 protein: ASSPSRRERGYT

D gene: .
clone size: .
J gene: TRBJ2-3
V gene: TRBV7-2
CDR3 protein: ASSLDYGSTDTQY

D gene: .
clone size: .
J gene: TRBJ2-5
V gene: TRBV3-1/TRBV3-2
CDR3 protein: ASSQEGGQETQY

D gene: TRBD1
clone size: .
J gene: TRBJ2-7
V gene: TRBV7-8
CDR3 protein: ASSLVRDRGARQY

D gene: .
clone size: .
J gene: TRBJ2-3
V gene: TRBV15
CDR3 protein: ATSSRAGASTDTQY

D gene: .
clone size: once
J gene: TRBJ1-1
V gene: TRBV5-4
CDR3 protein: ASSLTFAGAMNTEAF

D gene: .
clone size: many
J gene: TRBJ1-3
V gene: TRBV11-3
CDR3 protein: ASSLTPSGNTIY

D gene: .
clone size: .
J gene: TRBJ1-2
V gene: TRBV7-9
CDR3 protein: ASSSGTSGAGYT

D gene: .
clone size: .
J gene: TRBJ2-3
V gene: TRBV7-3
CDR3 protein: ASSLGQGADTQY

D gene: .
clone size: .
J gene: TRBJ2-1
V gene: TRBV21-1
CDR3 protein: ASSKQGLAGVNPGSYNEQF

D gene: .
clone size: once
J gene: TRBJ2-2
V gene: TRBV27
CDR3 protein: ASSLSAPRTLNTGELF

D gene: TRBD1
clone size: .
J gene: TRBJ1-2
V gene: TRBV19
CDR3 protein: ASSMGQGAQGYT

D gene: .
clone size: .
J gene: TRBJ1-1
V gene: TRBV11-3
CDR3 protein: ASSPESLRANTEAF

D gene: TRBD2
clone size: .
J gene: TRBJ2-7
V gene: TRBV19
CDR3 protein: ASSTITGGQYEQY

D gene: TRBD1
clone size: .
J gene: TRBJ1-1
V gene: TRBV18
CDR3 protein: ASSLRDRGKTEAF

D gene: .
clone size: .
J gene: TRBJ2-5
V gene: TRBV24-1
CDR3 protein: ATSDSGSHSQETQY

D gene: .
clone size: .
J gene: TRBJ2-3
V gene: TRBV7-2
CDR3 protein: ASSFLGATDTQY

D gene: TRBD2
clone size: .
J gene: TRBJ2-3
V gene: TRBV11-1
CDR3 protein: ASSLAFLAGVADTQY

D gene: TRBD2
clone size: .
J gene: TRBJ2-5
V gene: TRBV4-2
CDR3 protein: ASSRETSGRAGETQY

D gene: TRBD1
clone size: .
J gene: TRBJ2-4
V gene: TRBV18
CDR3 protein: ASSPPNRDRVTSKNIQY

D gene: TRBD2
clone size: .
J gene: TRBJ2-7
V gene: TRBV7-9
CDR3 protein: ASRSTSGTYEQY

D gene: TRBD1
clone size: .
J gene: TRBJ2-5
V gene: TRBV6-5
CDR3 protein: ASSRYGQGQETQY

D gene: TRBD1
clone size: .
J gene: TRBJ2-3
V gene: TRBV24-1
CDR3 protein: ATGQGGTDTQY

D gene: TRBD2
clone size: few
J gene: TRBJ2-3
V gene: TRBV19
CDR3 protein: ASSITSGSSDTQY

D gene: TRBD1
clone size: once
J gene: TRBJ2-3
V gene: TRBV7-9
CDR3 protein: ASSIWTGGTDTQY

D gene: .
clone size: .
J gene: TRBJ2-1
V gene: TRBV19
CDR3 protein: ASSPRGGVSRNEQF

D gene: TRBD1
clone size: .
J gene: TRBJ1-4
V gene: TRBV2
CDR3 protein: ASNKQGPDEKLF

D gene: .
clone size: .
J gene: TRBJ2-3
V gene: TRBV9
CDR3 protein: ASSVRSVSTDTQY

D gene: TRBD2
clone size: .
J gene: TRBJ2-1
V gene: TRBV6-1
CDR3 protein: ASSEKVPGLTFRVNEQF

D gene: .
clone size: .
J gene: TRBJ1-1
V gene: TRBV7-9
CDR3 protein: ASSLVNFEAF

D gene: .
clone size: .
J gene: TRBJ1-2
V gene: TRBV6-1
CDR3 protein: ASSDVGRGYT

D gene: .
clone size: .
J gene: TRBJ2-5
V gene: TRBV12-3/TRBV12-4
CDR3 protein: ASSATGGETQY

D gene: .
clone size: .
J gene: TRBJ2-1
V gene: TRBV11-3
CDR3 protein: ASSRGGLRGSDEQF

D gene: TRBD2
clone size: .
J gene: TRBJ2-3
V gene: TRBV6-2/TRBV6-3
CDR3 protein: ASSYGGRPDTQY

D gene: TRBD2
clone size: .
J gene: TRBJ2-5
V gene: TRBV5-1
CDR3 protein: ASSPHSGRAETQY